The clone carrying this T cell receptor (beta chain) was recorded many times. Its target is not known. The record originates from a study of CD8 T cells in ankylosing spondylitis. Findings and limits, study-wide: Seemingly characteristic of ankylosing spondylitis blood was a TCR beta motif consisting of about 8 highly homologous variants.

Quantitative 5'-RACE with molecular barcodes was used to make the TCR beta libraries. TCRdb reprocessed the 5' RACE reads with MiXCR, giving one entry per CDR3 protein. The profile shows roughly 48,000 distinct CDR3 sequences, 7.4% of them singletons. The germline gives CDR1 DFQATT, CDR2 SNEGSKA (reference sequence). V was clipped by 2 bases and J by 5 bases; unmatched bases: 9. The CDR3 has 15 amino acids. This sequence joins TRBV20-1 and TRBJ1-5; 7 nucleotides align to TRBD1. The specimen sequenced was blood, either unsorted or a sorted T cell fraction (not recorded which). The sequence derives from a female donor with ankylosing spondylitis or in good health (not recorded which). This chain's CDR3 is CSARTQTGVDQPQHF. The CDR3 coding sequence is TGCAGTGCTAGAACCCAAACAGGGGTGGATCAGCCCCAGCATTTT.